Listed below are T cell receptor beta chains from one sample, sequenced in a study of CD8 T cells in ankylosing spondylitis. TCRdb analysed the 5' RACE reads with MiXCR anew, one entry per CDR3 protein. There are 220,000 or so distinct CDR3 sequences in the sample; roughly 10% occur only once, and roughly a fifth lies in the top ten. Sequenced sample: blood, either unsorted or a sorted T cell fraction (not recorded which). These TCRs come from a male donor with ankylosing spondylitis or in good health (not recorded which). Both conserved end residues are trimmed from each CDR3. A D gene is named only where the DNA matches it firmly.

v_gene: TRBV2; len: 13; j_gene: TRBJ1-6; d_gene: TRBD1; CDR3aa: ASRETGSYNSPLH
v_gene: TRBV7-2; len: 10; j_gene: TRBJ1-5; d_gene: .; CDR3aa: ASGELNQPQH
v_gene: TRBV7-2; len: 13; j_gene: TRBJ1-6; d_gene: TRBD1; CDR3aa: ASSATGGRSAPLH
v_gene: TRBV20-1; len: 12; j_gene: TRBJ2-4; d_gene: TRBD2; CDR3aa: SATLTSGSNIQY
v_gene: TRBV6-1; len: 12; j_gene: TRBJ2-1; d_gene: TRBD1; CDR3aa: ASRAPGQINEQF
v_gene: TRBV7-2; len: 9; j_gene: TRBJ2-1; d_gene: .; CDR3aa: ASSQIGEQF
v_gene: TRBV7-2; len: 13; j_gene: TRBJ2-1; d_gene: TRBD2; CDR3aa: ASSLGLAGGNEQF
v_gene: TRBV3-1; len: 11; j_gene: TRBJ2-1; d_gene: .; CDR3aa: ASSEGYQAEQF
v_gene: TRBV28; len: 14; j_gene: TRBJ2-7; d_gene: .; CDR3aa: ASSLFGTEGNYEQY
v_gene: TRBV2; len: 13; j_gene: TRBJ1-5; d_gene: .; CDR3aa: ASKAGGGSNQPQH
v_gene: TRBV7-2; len: 10; j_gene: TRBJ2-4; d_gene: .; CDR3aa: ASSLGKNIQY
v_gene: TRBV20-1; len: 11; j_gene: TRBJ2-5; d_gene: TRBD2; CDR3aa: SAGGDPQETQY
v_gene: TRBV7-2; len: 15; j_gene: TRBJ2-7; d_gene: .; CDR3aa: ASSLQVIGVSSYEQY
v_gene: TRBV20-1; len: 12; j_gene: TRBJ1-5; d_gene: .; CDR3aa: SARGGSSNQPQH
v_gene: TRBV25-1; len: 14; j_gene: TRBJ2-2; d_gene: .; CDR3aa: ASSEFYGGNTGELF
v_gene: TRBV7-3; len: 13; j_gene: TRBJ1-2; d_gene: .; CDR3aa: ASSVGREDPHGYT
v_gene: TRBV10-1; len: 14; j_gene: TRBJ2-1; d_gene: .; CDR3aa: ASRFLSGGPYNEQF
v_gene: TRBV5-6; len: 13; j_gene: TRBJ2-7; d_gene: .; CDR3aa: ASSSDLSTTYEQY
v_gene: TRBV7-2; len: 12; j_gene: TRBJ2-7; d_gene: TRBD1; CDR3aa: ASSGRTGGDEQY
v_gene: TRBV7-3; len: 12; j_gene: TRBJ1-2; d_gene: .; CDR3aa: ASSLGEPGYGYT
v_gene: TRBV7-8; len: 13; j_gene: TRBJ2-5; d_gene: .; CDR3aa: ASSLGGRIQETQY
v_gene: TRBV5-1; len: 16; j_gene: TRBJ2-5; d_gene: TRBD1; CDR3aa: ASSLGTGTDLQQETQY
v_gene: TRBV12-3/TRBV12-4; len: 11; j_gene: TRBJ2-1; d_gene: .; CDR3aa: ASSLREGSEQF
v_gene: TRBV29-1; len: 12; j_gene: TRBJ2-7; d_gene: TRBD2; CDR3aa: SVSIGTSSYEQY
v_gene: TRBV5-1; len: 16; j_gene: TRBJ2-3; d_gene: TRBD2; CDR3aa: ASSPVLAGGLSTDTQY
v_gene: TRBV3-1; len: 11; j_gene: TRBJ2-7; d_gene: .; CDR3aa: ASTQGWAYEQY
v_gene: TRBV5-6; len: 10; j_gene: TRBJ2-1; d_gene: .; CDR3aa: ASSLVINEQF
v_gene: TRBV20-1; len: 12; j_gene: TRBJ2-1; d_gene: .; CDR3aa: SALSGRRNNEQF
v_gene: TRBV28; len: 12; j_gene: TRBJ1-5; d_gene: .; CDR3aa: ASLQARGNQPQH
v_gene: TRBV27; len: 12; j_gene: TRBJ2-7; d_gene: TRBD1; CDR3aa: ASSLSRGPYEQY
v_gene: TRBV7-2; len: 13; j_gene: TRBJ1-5; d_gene: TRBD1; CDR3aa: ASSMDRGLNQPQH
v_gene: TRBV7-3; len: 12; j_gene: TRBJ1-6; d_gene: .; CDR3aa: ASSLSVLAGPLH
v_gene: TRBV30; len: 12; j_gene: TRBJ2-7; d_gene: TRBD2; CDR3aa: AGLRDYPSYEQY
v_gene: TRBV12-3/TRBV12-4; len: 12; j_gene: TRBJ2-4; d_gene: .; CDR3aa: ASSLGGGKNIQY
v_gene: TRBV27; len: 13; j_gene: TRBJ2-7; d_gene: .; CDR3aa: ASSPPGTLSYEQY
v_gene: TRBV18; len: 12; j_gene: TRBJ1-1; d_gene: .; CDR3aa: ASSPMTGNTEAF
v_gene: TRBV24-1; len: 11; j_gene: TRBJ2-2; d_gene: .; CDR3aa: ATSGGNTGELF
v_gene: TRBV12-3/TRBV12-4; len: 10; j_gene: TRBJ2-7; d_gene: .; CDR3aa: ASSFTSGEQY
v_gene: TRBV5-5; len: 12; j_gene: TRBJ1-1; d_gene: .; CDR3aa: ASSLAYRATEAF
v_gene: TRBV12-3/TRBV12-4; len: 13; j_gene: TRBJ1-2; d_gene: .; CDR3aa: ASSFGAGNNYGYT
v_gene: TRBV5-6; len: 12; j_gene: TRBJ2-1; d_gene: .; CDR3aa: ASSLVGSYNEQF
v_gene: TRBV18; len: 13; j_gene: TRBJ2-5; d_gene: .; CDR3aa: ASSPPGSVKETQY
v_gene: TRBV12-3/TRBV12-4; len: 18; j_gene: TRBJ2-2; d_gene: TRBD2; CDR3aa: ASSLTSTTSGGRNTGELF
v_gene: TRBV10-2; len: 10; j_gene: TRBJ2-1; d_gene: .; CDR3aa: ASSDIYNEQF
v_gene: TRBV12-3/TRBV12-4; len: 13; j_gene: TRBJ1-1; d_gene: TRBD1; CDR3aa: ASSSTDRVYTEAF
v_gene: TRBV29-1; len: 11; j_gene: TRBJ1-1; d_gene: .; CDR3aa: SASRQGNTEAF